The rows below give T cell receptor beta chains drawn from one sample of a study of T cells in Graves' hyperthyroidism and ophthalmopathy. A single record per CDR3 protein comes from TCRdb applying MiXCR to the multiplex PCR reads. The sample consists of 300,000 to 450,000 distinct CDR3 sequences, approximately 14% of them appearing once. Sequenced material: blood. The receptors shown here come from a woman aged 18-30 years with Graves' hyperthyroidism that later progressed to Graves' ophthalmopathy. CDR3s include the opening cysteine and the closing phenylalanine or tryptophan. A D gene is named only where the DNA matches it firmly. Rows may omit the clone size; those that give it use once, few, many or a size class.

>TRBJ1-2|.|TRBV24-1|many
CATSDSGTDYLNYGYTF
TGTGCCACCAGTGATTCCGGGACGGATTACCTAAACTATGGCTACACCTTC
>TRBJ2-1|.|TRBV20-1|many
CSAWTDNNEQFF
TGCAGTGCTTGGACGGATAACAATGAGCAGTTCTTC
>TRBJ2-7|TRBD2|TRBV5-1|many
CASSYGLAGGGKDEQYF
TGCGCCAGCAGTTATGGACTAGCGGGAGGGGGGAAGGACGAGCAGTACTTC
>TRBJ2-6|.|TRBV7-9|few
CASSLSWGTGANVLTF
TGTGCCAGCAGCTTAAGTTGGGGAACTGGGGCCAACGTCCTGACTTTC
>TRBJ1-3|.|TRBV27|many
CASSLRGNLGNTIYF
TGTGCCAGCAGTTTACGGGGAAATCTTGGAAACACCATATATTTT
>TRBJ1-5|.|TRBV28|.
CASSWGDSNQPQHF
TGTGCCAGCAGTTGGGGAGATAGCAATCAGCCCCAGCATTTT
>TRBJ2-1|.|TRBV20-1|many
CSARRLDYNEQFF
TGCAGTGCCCGGAGACTAGATTACAATGAGCAGTTCTTC
>TRBJ2-1|.|TRBV11-3|many
CASSTQGLAANEQFF
TGTGCCAGCAGCACACAGGGCCTAGCGGCCAATGAGCAGTTCTTC
>TRBJ2-3|.|TRBV20-1|.
CSARDTGSGGTQYF
TGCAGTGCTAGAGATACGGGGTCGGGCGGTACGCAGTATTTT
>TRBJ1-4|.|TRBV7-9|.
CASSPGGQLNEKLFF
TGTGCCAGCAGCCCAGGTGGACAGCTAAATGAAAAACTGTTTTTT
>TRBJ2-2|TRBD2|TRBV20-1|few
CSAKGLADTGELFF
TGCAGTGCAAAAGGGCTAGCGGACACCGGGGAGCTGTTTTTT
>TRBJ1-5|.|TRBV6-1|many
CASSAPDRTHPGGPQHF
TGTGCCAGCAGTGCACCTGACAGAACCCACCCCGGGGGGCCCCAGCATTTT
>TRBJ1-1|.|TRBV7-9|.
CASSFGPLTEAFF
TGTGCCAGCAGCTTCGGGCCGCTCACTGAAGCTTTCTTT
>TRBJ2-6|TRBD1|TRBV7-2|many
CASSQGQGAYGANVLTF
TGTGCCAGCAGCCAAGGACAGGGGGCGTATGGGGCCAACGTCCTGACTTTC
>TRBJ1-1|TRBD1|TRBV14|.
CASSQDPGDRGEAFF
TGTGCCAGCAGCCAAGACCCAGGGGACAGGGGTGAAGCTTTCTTT
>TRBJ2-1|TRBD1|TRBV27|many
CASRRTGAYNEQFF
TGTGCCAGCAGGAGGACAGGGGCCTACAATGAGCAGTTCTTC
>TRBJ2-5|.|TRBV20-1|many
CSATGGGPGGETQYF
TGCAGTGCTACTGGAGGGGGTCCGGGCGGAGAGACCCAGTACTTC
>TRBJ2-1|TRBD2|TRBV2|many
CASSDLLAGAHEQFF
TGTGCCAGCAGTGATTTACTAGCGGGAGCCCATGAGCAGTTCTTC
>TRBJ1-1|TRBD1|TRBV7-2|many
CASSLNRDRVVRNTEAFF
TGTGCCAGCAGCTTAAACCGGGACAGGGTAGTGCGGAACACTGAAGCTTTCTTT
>TRBJ1-3|.|TRBV6-1|few
CASTYMTGLSSGNTIYF
TGTGCCAGCACCTATATGACAGGCCTCTCCTCTGGAAACACCATATATTTT
>TRBJ2-3|.|TRBV2|many
CASSERPTDTQYF
TGTGCCAGCAGTGAGAGGCCGACAGATACGCAGTATTTT
>TRBJ2-7|TRBD2|TRBV20-1|many
CSARSTSNYEQYF
TGCAGTGCTAGATCGACTAGCAATTACGAGCAGTACTTC
>TRBJ2-7|.|TRBV6-1|many
CASSEGQTYEQYF
TGTGCCAGCAGTGAAGGACAGACCTACGAGCAGTACTTC
>TRBJ2-7|TRBD2|TRBV9|many
CASSVRLAGGQNPYEQYF
TGTGCCAGCAGCGTTCGACTAGCGGGAGGCCAGAACCCCTACGAGCAGTACTTC
>TRBJ2-7|.|TRBV5-1|few
CASSLGRAGSYEQYF
TGCGCCAGCAGCTTGGGGCGGGCGGGCTCCTACGAGCAGTACTTC
>TRBJ2-5|.|TRBV13|.
CASSDQRIVETQYF
TGTGCCAGCAGTGACCAGAGAATTGTGGAGACCCAGTACTTC
>TRBJ1-2|TRBD1|TRBV10-3|few
CAISESKGQPQGGYTF
TGTGCCATCAGTGAGTCGAAGGGACAGCCTCAGGGTGGCTACACCTTC
>TRBJ2-5|.|TRBV7-9|.
CASSFFVGGETQYF
TGTGCCAGCAGCTTCTTTGTAGGGGGAGAGACCCAGTACTTC
>TRBJ2-3|TRBD2|TRBV6-1|many
CASSEGAGGPEDTQYF
TGTGCCAGCAGTGAAGGGGCGGGAGGCCCGGAGGATACGCAGTATTTT
>TRBJ2-1|TRBD2|TRBV5-1|few
CASSLAASGSDEQFF
TGCGCCAGCAGCTTGGCGGCTAGCGGGAGCGATGAGCAGTTCTTC
>TRBJ1-1|.|TRBV2|many
CASSEGTAGKAFF
TGTGCCAGCAGTGAAGGGACAGCCGGTAAAGCTTTCTTT
>TRBJ2-3|TRBD2|TRBV24-1|few
CATSALGERGSTDTQYF
TGTGCCACCAGTGCCCTGGGGGAGCGGGGGAGCACAGATACGCAGTATTTT
>TRBJ2-7|TRBD1|TRBV5-5|.
CASSSQGVSSYEQYF
TGTGCCAGCAGCTCTCAGGGGGTGAGTTCCTACGAGCAGTACTTC
>TRBJ1-6|.|TRBV9|.
CASSPIQDSGAGSPLHF
TGTGCCAGCAGCCCTATTCAGGACAGCGGTGCGGGCTCACCCCTCCACTTT
>TRBJ2-3|.|TRBV7-2|many
CASSRERDTDTQYF
TGTGCCAGCAGCAGGGAGCGAGACACAGATACGCAGTATTTT
>TRBJ2-5|TRBD2|TRBV18|many
CASSPVRLAGVGETQYF
TGTGCCAGCTCACCGGTTCGACTAGCGGGAGTGGGGGAGACCCAGTACTTC
>TRBJ1-1|.|TRBV19|.
CASNQGDSEAFF
TGTGCCAGTAACCAGGGTGACAGTGAAGCTTTCTTT
>TRBJ2-1|TRBD2|TRBV27|many
CASSLVPQGLAEWDEQFF
TGTGCCAGCAGTTTAGTCCCACAGGGACTAGCGGAGTGGGATGAGCAGTTCTTC
>TRBJ1-1|.|TRBV19|few
CASSISGTMNTEAFF
TGTGCCAGTAGTATTTCGGGCACCATGAACACTGAAGCTTTCTTT
>TRBJ2-7|.|TRBV20-1|.
CSAREWRPGAYEQYF
TGCAGTGCTAGAGAATGGCGACCGGGAGCCTACGAGCAGTACTTC
>TRBJ2-7|.|TRBV7-9|many
CASSLQGFQYEQYF
TGTGCCAGCAGCTTACAGGGATTTCAGTACGAGCAGTACTTC
>TRBJ1-2|TRBD1|TRBV19|.
CASSRQGSSYGYTF
TGTGCCAGTAGCCGACAGGGGTCCTCCTATGGCTACACCTTC
>TRBJ2-1|TRBD2|TRBV5-1|many
CASSLVAGGPIEGQFF
TGCGCCAGCAGCTTGGTAGCGGGAGGGCCAATTGAGGGGCAGTTCTTC
>TRBJ1-6|.|TRBV4-3|.
CASSQDSGSSYNSPLHF
TGCGCCAGCAGCCAAGATTCGGGGAGCTCCTATAATTCACCCCTCCACTTT
>TRBJ2-1|TRBD2|TRBV27|many
CASSLTSRNEQFF
TGTGCCAGCAGTCTGACTAGCCGGAATGAGCAGTTCTTC
>TRBJ2-5|TRBD2|TRBV11-2|many
CASSLGTSGSWETQYF
TGTGCCAGCAGCTTAGGTACTAGCGGGAGTTGGGAGACCCAGTACTTC
>TRBJ2-1|TRBD2|TRBV7-9|many
CASGTSGLNEQFF
TGTGCCAGCGGGACTAGCGGATTAAATGAGCAGTTCTTC